This paragraph reports one T cell receptor (beta chain). TCRdb keeps only in-frame clones here, not all; method: immunoSEQ multiplex PCR. This table has roughly 140,000 clones, 78% appearing once. This sample was included in a study of PD-1 blockade in classical Hodgkin lymphoma. Study-wide background: The study gave patients nivolumab 3 mg/kg intravenously every 2 weeks.

The patients all showed relapse after autologous stem cell transplantation, while their brentuximab vedotin exposure varied. The CDR3 has 12 residues. The germline V gene has CDR1 SGHNT and CDR2 YYREEE (reference sequence). V was shortened by 5 bases and J by 6 bases, with 10 bases between the two germline ends. The chain is built from TRBV5-4 and TRBJ2-3; perhaps TRBD2 as D (6 bases). Sequenced material: peripheral blood mononuclear cells (PBMCs), taken before the second cycle of nivolumab. The clonotype originates from a human donor with classical Hodgkin lymphoma. The CDR3 protein is CASRGRGDTQYF. The CDR3 bases are TGTGCCAGCAGGGGTCGGGGGGATACGCAGTATTTT.